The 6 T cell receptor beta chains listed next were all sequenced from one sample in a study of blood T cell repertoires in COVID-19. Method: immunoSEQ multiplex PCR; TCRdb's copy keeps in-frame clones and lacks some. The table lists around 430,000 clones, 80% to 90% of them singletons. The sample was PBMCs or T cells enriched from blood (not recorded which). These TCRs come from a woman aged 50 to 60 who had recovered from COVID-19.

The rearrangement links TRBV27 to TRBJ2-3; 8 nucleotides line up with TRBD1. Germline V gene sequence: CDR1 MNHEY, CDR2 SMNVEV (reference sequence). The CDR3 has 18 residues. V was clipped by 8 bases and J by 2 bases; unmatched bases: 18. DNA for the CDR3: TGTGCCAGCCGAGGGGGACAGGCCGGCATTCTTTCCACAGATACGCAGTATTTT. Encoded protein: CASRGGQAGILSTDTQYF.

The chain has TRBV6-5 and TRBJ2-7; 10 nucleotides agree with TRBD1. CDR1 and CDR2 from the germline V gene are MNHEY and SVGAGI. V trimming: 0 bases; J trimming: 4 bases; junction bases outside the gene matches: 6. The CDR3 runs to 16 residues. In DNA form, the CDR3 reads TGTGCCAGCAGTTACTCCACGGGACAGGGGAGATACGAGCAGTACTTC. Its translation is CASSYSTGQGRYEQYF.

The CDR3 loop reads CASGGGFTEAFF. The CDR3 coding sequence is TGTGCCAGCGGTGGGGGGTTCACTGAAGCTTTCTTT. This chain connects TRBV12-3 or TRBV12-4 to TRBJ1-1, with D possibly being TRBD1 (5 bases). Trimming took off 8 bases at V and 4 bases at J, with 11 bases between the two ends. The CDR3 runs 12 residues.

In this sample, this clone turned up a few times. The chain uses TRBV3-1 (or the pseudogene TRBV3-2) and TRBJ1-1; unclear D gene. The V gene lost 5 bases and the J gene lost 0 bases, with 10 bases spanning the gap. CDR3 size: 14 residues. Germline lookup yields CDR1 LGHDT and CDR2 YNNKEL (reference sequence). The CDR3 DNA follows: TGTGCCAGCAGCATCGGGAACATGAACACTGAAGCTTTCTTT. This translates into CASSIGNMNTEAFF.

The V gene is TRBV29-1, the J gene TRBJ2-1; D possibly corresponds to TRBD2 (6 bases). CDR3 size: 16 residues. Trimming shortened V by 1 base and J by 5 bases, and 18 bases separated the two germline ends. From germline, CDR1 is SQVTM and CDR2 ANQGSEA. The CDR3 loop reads CSVEGTTLLINNEQFF. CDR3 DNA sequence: TGCAGCGTTGAAGGGACTACGCTTCTGATTAACAATGAGCAGTTCTTC.

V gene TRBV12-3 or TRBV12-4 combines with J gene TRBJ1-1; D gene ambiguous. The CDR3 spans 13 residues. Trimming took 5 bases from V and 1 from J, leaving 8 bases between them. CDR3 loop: CASSLQTNTEAFF. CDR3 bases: TGTGCCAGCAGTCTACAGACGAACACTGAAGCTTTCTTT.